The 18 T cell receptor beta chains in this list originate from one sample, sequenced in a study of CD8+ T cells in alopecia areata. Treatment of the sample: oral pan-JAK inhibitor, 5-10 mg twice daily. RNA extraction and reverse transcription yielded cDNA as sequencing template. Data came from immunoSEQ multiplex PCR; TCRdb stores just in-frame clones and leaves some out. The table has roughly 200,000 clones, 40% to 55% seen once. This material consisted of CD4+ T cells sorted from blood, taken at roughly week 38, from a patient treated with tofacitinib. These receptors originate from a human donor with alopecia areata.

The V call is TRBV27, the J call TRBJ1-2, with D hard to call. The V end was cut by 3 bases, the J end by 7 bases, with 12 bases between. Germline V gives CDR1 MNHEY, CDR2 SMNVEV (reference sequence). This CDR3 spans 13 amino acids. CDR3 sequence: CASSFTAATGYTF. CDR3 bases: TGTGCCAGCAGTTTCACCGCGGCGACTGGCTACACCTTC.

This clone has more than one count but fewer than ten. This chain links TRBV7-9 with TRBJ2-2, with 8 bases fitting TRBD2. The J segment lost 0 bases and the V segment lost 5 bases, leaving 2 bases of the junction unmatched. Per the germline V gene, CDR1 is SEHNR and CDR2 is FQNEAQ (reference sequence). The CDR3 covers 15 residues. This CDR3 is CASSTGLANTGELFF. Here the CDR3 DNA reads TGTGCCAGCAGCACGGGACTAGCGAACACCGGGGAGCTGTTTTTT. Full variable domain (missing parts from reference TRBV7-9 and TRBJ2-2): DTGVSQNPRHKITKRGQNVTFRCDPISEHNRLYWYRQTLGQGPEFLTYFQNEAQLEKSRLLSDRFSAERPKGSFSTLEIQRTEQGDSAMYLCASSTGLANTGELFFGEGSRLTVL.

This chain connects TRBV29-1 to TRBJ2-1; 13 nucleotides line up with TRBD2. Per the germline V gene, CDR1 is SQVTM and CDR2 is ANQGSEA. The CDR3 length is 15 residues. The J segment lost 4 bases and the V segment lost 6 bases, leaving 6 bases of the junction unmatched. As DNA, the CDR3 is TGCAGCGTCGCCGGGACTAGCGGGAAGTACAATGAGCAGTTCTTC. Translation: CSVAGTSGKYNEQFF.

The chain recombines TRBV5-5 with TRBJ2-3; 12 bases map to TRBD2. J lost 4 bases, V lost 2 bases, and 5 bases had no gene match. Germline CDR1 reads SGHKS; CDR2 reads YYEKEE (reference sequence). This CDR3 comprises 16 residues. This CDR3 reads CASSFGTSGLADTQYF. CDR3 nucleotide sequence: TGTGCCAGCAGCTTTGGGACTAGCGGGCTCGCAGATACGCAGTATTTT. Together with reference TRBV5-5 and TRBJ2-3, the CDR3 gives the full variable domain: DAGVTQSPTHLIKTRGQQVTLRCSPISGHKSVSWYQQVLGQGPQFIFQYYEKEERGRGNFPDRFSARQFPNYSSELNVNALLLGDSALYLCASSFGTSGLADTQYFGPGTRLTVL.

This clone was counted between two and nine times. This chain uses TRBV11-2 with TRBJ2-7; TRBD1 is a possible D gene (6 bases). There are 13 residues in the CDR3. Germline-derived CDR1 and CDR2 are SGHAT and FQNNGV. Trimming removed 2 bases at V and 4 bases at J, with 9 bases between. The CDR3 reads CASSLLQGYEQYF. The CDR3 nucleotides are TGTGCCAGCAGCTTATTGCAGGGGTACGAGCAGTACTTC.

V usage is TRBV5-1 and J usage is TRBJ1-1; D is unresolved. Trimming took 0 bases from V and 1 from J, leaving 7 bases between them. The CDR3 has 14 residues. Germline CDR1 reads SGHRS; CDR2 reads YFSETQ. The CDR3 DNA sequence: TGCGCCAGCAGCTTGGGACATACGAACACTGAAGCTTTCTTT. Protein sequence: CASSLGHTNTEAFF.

The rearrangement joins TRBV7-9 to TRBJ2-5; no firm D call. CDR1 is SEHNR, CDR2 FQNEAQ, per germline (reference sequence). There are 12 residues in the CDR3. Trimming removed 5 bases at V and 2 bases at J, with 6 bases between. CDR3 protein: CASSQTQETQYF. The CDR3 region has the DNA TGTGCCAGCAGCCAGACACAAGAGACCCAGTACTTC.

The V and J genes are TRBV4-2 and TRBJ2-7; D is ambiguous. CDR1 and CDR2 from the germline V gene are LGHNA and YNFKEQ. With 0 bases removed from V and 7 bases from J, the gap between germline ends came to 4 bases. The CDR3 runs to 11 residues. CDR3 loop: CASSQDKEQYF. The CDR3 coding sequence is TGTGCCAGCAGCCAAGATAAGGAGCAGTACTTC.

V is TRBV28 and J is TRBJ1-2; no firm D call. The germline CDR1 and CDR2 sequences are MDHEN and SYDVKM. The CDR3 totals 13 residues. V shed 6 bases and J shed 1 base, with 9 bases lying between them. CDR3 coding DNA: TGTGCCAGCAGCTATCACAATAACTATGGCTACACCTTC. It encodes CASSYHNNYGYTF.

This clone has a handful of counts. The genes are TRBV29-1 and TRBJ2-5; 10 bases align to TRBD1. The CDR3 length is 13 residues. The germline V gene encodes CDR1 SQVTM and CDR2 ANQGSEA. J was trimmed by 4 bases and V by 5 bases; bases with no gene match: 4. CDR3 nucleotide sequence: TGCAGCGTTCCGGGACAGGGGTTAGAGACCCAGTACTTC. The encoded protein is CSVPGQGLETQYF.

The gene calls are TRBV10-1 and TRBJ2-3, with D uncertain. CDR1 WNHNN and CDR2 SYGVQD come from the germline V gene (reference sequence). V lost 3 bases and J 5 bases, leaving 3 bases between the germline ends. The CDR3 has 11 residues. The CDR3 sequence is CASSDRDTQYF. As DNA, the CDR3 is TGCGCCAGCAGTGACAGAGATACGCAGTATTTT.

The chain joins TRBV4-2 to TRBJ2-3; a possible D gene is TRBD2 (6 bases). The CDR3 loop spans 16 amino acids. The V and J ends lost 0 bases and 5 bases respectively, with 15 bases between them. Germline V gene sequence: CDR1 LGHNA, CDR2 YNFKEQ. The CDR3 spells CASSQDLREREDTQYF. DNA of the CDR3: TGTGCCAGCAGCCAAGATTTACGGGAGAGAGAAGATACGCAGTATTTT.

The rearrangement links TRBV6-6 to TRBJ1-5, with D possibly matching TRBD1 (5 bases). The ends were cut back, 8 bases at V and 5 bases at J, with 13 bases in the middle. Germline assignment: CDR1 MNHNY and CDR2 SVGAGI (reference sequence). The CDR3 sequence is 13 residues long. CDR3 amino acids: CASAWGVDQPQHF. CDR3 coding DNA: TGTGCCAGCGCGTGGGGGGTTGATCAGCCCCAGCATTTT.

The CDR3 nucleotides are TGTGCCAGCAGTTATCAGGGTTTGAACACTGAAGCTTTCTTT. Translating gives CASSYQGLNTEAFF. The chain joins TRBV6-6 to TRBJ1-1, with D maybe TRBD1 (5 bases). Deletions cut 3 bases from V and 0 bases from J, with 8 bases between. The CDR3 extends over 14 amino acids. Germline V gene data show CDR1 as MNHNY and CDR2 as SVGAGI (reference sequence).

The rearrangement links TRBV30 to TRBJ2-7, with D possibly TRBD1 on 6 matching bases. V was shortened by 0 bases and J by 6 bases, with 9 bases between the two germline ends. The CDR3 length is 12 residues. Germline loops: CDR1 GTSNPN, CDR2 SVGIG (reference sequence). CDR3 sequence reads: CAWSVQGIEQYF. In DNA form, the CDR3 reads TGTGCCTGGAGTGTGCAGGGGATCGAGCAGTACTTC.

Many counts were recorded for this clone. The rearrangement uses TRBV14 and TRBJ2-3, with D maybe TRBD1 (6 bases). V was shortened by 1 base and J by 9 bases, with 14 bases between the two germline ends. The CDR3 is 14 amino acids. The V gene's germline CDR1 is SGHDN and CDR2 FVKESK. The CDR3 nucleotides read TGTGCCAGCAGCCAAGGTCACAGGGTAATCACGCAGTATTTT. It encodes CASSQGHRVITQYF. Supplemented by reference TRBV14 and TRBJ2-3, the full variable domain reads EAGVTQFPSHSVIEKGQTVTLRCDPISGHDNLYWYRRVMGKEIKFLLHFVKESKQDESGMPNNRFLAERTGGTYSTLKVQPAELEDSGVYFCASSQGHRVITQYFGPGTRLTVL.

The genes are TRBV28 and TRBJ2-7; D is perhaps TRBD1 (5 bases). This CDR3 has 15 residues. V dropped 8 bases and J dropped 2 bases, with 19 bases sitting between them. From germline, CDR1 is MDHEN and CDR2 SYDVKM. CDR3 protein: CASHSRAHKTYEQYF. CDR3 coding DNA: TGTGCCAGCCACTCCAGGGCTCACAAGACCTACGAGCAGTACTTC.

V gene TRBV20-1 combines with J gene TRBJ1-1, with D hard to call. The CDR3 loop spans 10 amino acids. Trimming removed 6 bases at V and 4 bases at J, with 6 bases between. Per the germline V gene, CDR1 is DFQATT and CDR2 is SNEGSKA (reference sequence). The CDR3 region has the DNA TGCAGTGCCGCGCTCACTGAAGCTTTCTTT. It specifies CSAALTEAFF.